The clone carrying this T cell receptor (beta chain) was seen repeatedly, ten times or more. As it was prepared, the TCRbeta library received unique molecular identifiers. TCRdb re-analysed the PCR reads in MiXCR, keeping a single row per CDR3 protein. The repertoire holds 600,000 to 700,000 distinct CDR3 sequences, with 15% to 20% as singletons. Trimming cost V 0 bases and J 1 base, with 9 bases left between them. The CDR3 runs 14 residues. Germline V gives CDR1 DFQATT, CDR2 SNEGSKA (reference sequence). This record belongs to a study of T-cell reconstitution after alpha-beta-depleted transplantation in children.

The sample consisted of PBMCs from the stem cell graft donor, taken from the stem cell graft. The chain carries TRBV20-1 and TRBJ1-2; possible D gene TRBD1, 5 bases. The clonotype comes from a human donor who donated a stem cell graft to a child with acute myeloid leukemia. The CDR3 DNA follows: TGCAGTGCTAGAGATTCCGGGGGTAACTATGGCTACACCTTC. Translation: CSARDSGGNYGYTF.